This T cell receptor beta chain was observed in a study of human T cells and chemical hapten exposure. Study summary: All through the roughly 25-week study, the scalp of each patient received diphenylcyclopropenone doses weekly. Readings were taken at 6 days from patch tests that had applied 0.01% DPC to the upper back. Findings and limits, study-wide: Counts of expanded TCRs at PT1 were positively correlated with patch test score. After DPC sensitization, TCRs above 1 in 1000 frequency showed no change.

This sample's time point: patch test 1, 2 weeks after DPC sensitization. The treatment: therapeutic diphenylcyclopropenone sensitization with weekly scalp DPC. V lost 0 bases, J lost 5 bases, and 11 bases lay in between. CDR3 length equals 15 residues. Germline assignment: CDR1 SGHRS and CDR2 YFSETQ. TCRdb itself ran the RACE reads through MiXCR, one entry per CDR3 protein. The sample records 380,000 or so distinct CDR3 sequences, around 5% being singletons. Ten or more counts support this clonotype. Its antigen is not identified. This sequence was found in a woman aged 45 to 65 with alopecia areata. Some clones in this sample may be carry-over from other donors' samples. The sequenced sample was whole blood, obtained in connection with sensitization to the hapten diphenylcyclopropenone (DPC). The rearrangement joins TRBV5-1 to TRBJ1-4; maybe TRBD1 (5 bases). CDR3 DNA: TGCGCCAGCAGCTTGGAAGGGGCCCAAAATGAAAAACTGTTTTTT. It specifies CASSLEGAQNEKLFF.